This T cell receptor (beta chain) was obtained from a study of T cell responses to AZD1222 COVID-19 vaccine. Study-level background: Second-dose schedules of about 4 or about 12 weeks were combined. Study findings and constraints: Researchers took repertoire samples only after the peak T cell response had come. Spike was spanned by vaccine-associated CD4 TCRs, which were dominant at 160-218 and 743-854.

The repertoire was sequenced with immunoSEQ multiplex PCR; TCRdb's copy has only in-frame clones and lacks some. The sample has 130,000 or so clones; over 75% are singletons. Details on this clone: The antigen remains undetermined.

This clonotype originated in an adult in good health. Sequences were derived from peripheral blood, sampled on day 0 of AZD1222 vaccination.

CDR3 in amino acids: CASSPLGWHSPLHF. The CDR3 coding sequence is TGTGCCAGCAGTCCCTTAGGTTGGCATTCACCCCTCCACTTT. The chain has TRBV27 and TRBJ1-6; D is ambiguous. V was cut by 5 bases and J by 8 bases, with 13 bases left in between. Per the germline V gene, CDR1 is MNHEY and CDR2 is SMNVEV (reference sequence). This CDR3 contains 14 residues.